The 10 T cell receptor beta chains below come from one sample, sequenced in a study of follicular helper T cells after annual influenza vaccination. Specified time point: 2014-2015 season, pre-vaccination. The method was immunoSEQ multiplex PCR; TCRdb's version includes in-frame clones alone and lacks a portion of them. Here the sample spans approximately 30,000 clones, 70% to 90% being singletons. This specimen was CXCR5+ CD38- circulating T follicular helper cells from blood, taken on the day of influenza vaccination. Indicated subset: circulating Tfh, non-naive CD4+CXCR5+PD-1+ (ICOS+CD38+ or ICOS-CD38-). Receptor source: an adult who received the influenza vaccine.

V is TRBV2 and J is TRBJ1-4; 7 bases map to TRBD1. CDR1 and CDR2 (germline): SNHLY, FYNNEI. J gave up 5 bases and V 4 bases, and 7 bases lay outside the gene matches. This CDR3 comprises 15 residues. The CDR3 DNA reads TGTGCCAGCAGTGGACAGACAGGGCGGAATGAAAAACTGTTTTTT. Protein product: CASSGQTGRNEKLFF.

CDR3 region: CASSSSRDYKNIQYF. CDR3 sequence (DNA): TGTGCCAGCAGTTCATCCCGGGACTATAAAAACATTCAGTACTTC. The chain joins TRBV6-5 to TRBJ2-4; the match to TRBD2 covers 7 bases. Losses at the gene ends were 4 bases for V and 4 bases for J; bases not matched to a gene: 7. The germline gives CDR1 MNHEY, CDR2 SVGAGI. This CDR3 region has 15 residues.

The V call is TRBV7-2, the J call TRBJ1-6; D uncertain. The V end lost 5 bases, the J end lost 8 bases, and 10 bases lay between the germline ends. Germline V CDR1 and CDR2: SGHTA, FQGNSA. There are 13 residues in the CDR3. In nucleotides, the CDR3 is TGTGCCAGCAGCCCGATGAGGGATTCACCCCTCCACTTT. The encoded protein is CASSPMRDSPLHF.

The chain's CDR3 is CASSRLEAWEKLFF. The DNA for the CDR3 is TGTGCCAGCAGCCGCTTGGAGGCGTGGGAAAAACTGTTTTTT. The chain joins TRBV5-8 to TRBJ1-4; D call uncertain. CDR1 and CDR2 (germline): SGHTS, YDEGEE. The ends were cut back, 4 bases at V and 8 bases at J, with 15 bases in the middle. The CDR3 is 14 residues long.

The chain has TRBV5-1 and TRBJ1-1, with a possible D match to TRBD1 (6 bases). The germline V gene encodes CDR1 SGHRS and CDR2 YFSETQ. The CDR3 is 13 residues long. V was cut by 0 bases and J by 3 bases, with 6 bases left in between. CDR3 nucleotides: TGCGCCAGCAGCTTGGGACAGGACACTGAAGCTTTCTTT. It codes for CASSLGQDTEAFF.

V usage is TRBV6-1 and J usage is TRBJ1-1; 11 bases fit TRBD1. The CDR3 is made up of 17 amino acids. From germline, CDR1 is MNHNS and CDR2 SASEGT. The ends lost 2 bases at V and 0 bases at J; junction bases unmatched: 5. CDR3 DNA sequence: TGTGCCAGCAGTGAACAAGGGACAGGGGGTTTGAACACTGAAGCTTTCTTT. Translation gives CASSEQGTGGLNTEAFF.

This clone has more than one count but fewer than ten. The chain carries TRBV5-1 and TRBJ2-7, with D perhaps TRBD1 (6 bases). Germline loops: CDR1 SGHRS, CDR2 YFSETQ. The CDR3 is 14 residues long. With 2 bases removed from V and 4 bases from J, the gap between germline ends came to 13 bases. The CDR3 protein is CASSLGERGYEQYF. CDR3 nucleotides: TGCGCCAGCAGCTTAGGGGAGAGGGGGTACGAGCAGTACTTC.

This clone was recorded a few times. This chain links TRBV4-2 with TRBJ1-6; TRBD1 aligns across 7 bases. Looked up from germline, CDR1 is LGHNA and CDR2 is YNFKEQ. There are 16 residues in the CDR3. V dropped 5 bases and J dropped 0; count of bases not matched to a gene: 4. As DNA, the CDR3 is TGTGCCAGCAGCTCCCGACAGGGCTCCTATAATTCACCCCTCCACTTT. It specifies CASSSRQGSYNSPLHF.

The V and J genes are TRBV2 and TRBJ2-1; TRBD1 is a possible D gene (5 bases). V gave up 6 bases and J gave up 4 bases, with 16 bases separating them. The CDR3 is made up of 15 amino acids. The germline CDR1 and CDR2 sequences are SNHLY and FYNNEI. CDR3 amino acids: CASRDSDRYYNEQFF. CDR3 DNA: TGTGCCAGCAGAGATTCAGACAGATATTACAATGAGCAGTTCTTC.

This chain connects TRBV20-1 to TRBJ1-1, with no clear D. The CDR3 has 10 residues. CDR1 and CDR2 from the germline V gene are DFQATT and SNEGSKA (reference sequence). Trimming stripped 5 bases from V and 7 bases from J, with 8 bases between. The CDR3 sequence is CSAVGGEAFF. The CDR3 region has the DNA TGCAGTGCTGTTGGAGGTGAAGCTTTCTTT.